The next 7 T cell receptor beta chains were all read from a single sample in a study of cytomegalovirus exposure and HLA in healthy donors. Amplification used 60 Vbeta primers and 13 Jbeta primers. Measured with immunoSEQ multiplex PCR; TCRdb has only the in-frame clones, and not every one. The table lists 55,000 to 85,000 clones, around three quarters of them singletons. Source material: PBMCs. Receptor source: a man between 18 and 29 years old in good health and CMV-seropositive.

Comment on this clone: Other nucleotide sequences in the sample specify the same CDR3. The chain links TRBV29-1 to TRBJ1-1, with a possible D match to TRBD1 (6 bases). The CDR3 extends over 12 amino acids. Germline loops: CDR1 SQVTM, CDR2 ANQGSEA. V was clipped by 5 bases and J by 5 bases, with 12 bases between them. DNA of the CDR3: TGCAGCGTTCAAGCCGGGACAACTGAAGCTTTCTTT. Encoded protein: CSVQAGTTEAFF. The whole variable domain, remainder taken from reference TRBV29-1 and TRBJ1-1, is SAVISQKPSRDICQRGTSLTIQCQVDSQVTMMFWYRQQPGQSLTLIATANQGSEATYESGFVIDKFPISRPNLTFSTLTVSNMSPEDSSIYLCSVQAGTTEAFFGQGTRLTVV.

V usage is TRBV29-1 and J usage is TRBJ2-7, with a tentative D call TRBD2 (5 bases). The germline V gene has CDR1 SQVTM and CDR2 ANQGSEA. Between the trimmed V and J ends, which lost 0 bases and 0 bases, there was a span of 15 bases. This CDR3 has 16 residues. CDR3 residues: CSVEDRGGRSSYEQYF. CDR3 DNA: TGCAGCGTTGAAGATCGCGGCGGGCGTAGCTCCTACGAGCAGTACTTC.

Note on this clone: The CDR3 does not end in the conserved phenylalanine or tryptophan, so this is likely a read error. The chain combines TRBV30 with TRBJ2-2; D not certain. The V end lost 5 bases, the J end lost 7 bases, and 17 bases lay between the germline ends. Germline lookup yields CDR1 GTSNPN and CDR2 SVGIG (reference sequence). CDR3 size: 14 residues. In DNA form, the CDR3 reads TGTGCCTGGTGTGACTCCTCGTGGGGCGGGGAGCTGTTTGTT. Protein product: CAWCDSSWGGELFV.

The chain links TRBV10-3 to TRBJ1-5; D is ambiguous. This CDR3 has 13 residues. Trimming cost V 6 bases and J 0 bases, with 6 bases left between them. The V gene's germline CDR1 is ENHRY and CDR2 SYGVKD. As DNA, the CDR3 is TGTGCCATCAGCCCAAATAGCAATCAGCCCCAGCATTTT. This sequence encodes CAISPNSNQPQHF.

This chain uses TRBV21-1 with TRBJ2-7; no check of the table's D call, TRBD2, against the DNA was made. TRBV21-1 is designated a pseudogene. This CDR3 has 13 residues. CDR3 nucleotides: TGTGCCAGCAGCATCGGTCGGGCCTACGAGCAGTACTTC. This codes for CASSIGRAYEQYF.

As concerns this clone: One end of the junction fails to match germline, which may point to a read error. The chain has TRBV27 and TRBJ2-1, with D possibly matching TRBD1 (5 bases). The CDR3 runs to 14 residues. CDR1 and CDR2 from the germline V gene are MNHEY and SMNVEV (reference sequence). CDR3 DNA sequence: TGTGCCAGCAGTTTATCAGGGGCCTACAATGAGCGGTTCTTC. It codes for CASSLSGAYNERFF.

The chain couples TRBV4-1 to TRBJ1-6; D remains ambiguous. V shed 1 base and J shed 5 bases, with 9 bases lying between them. Germline CDR1 is MGHRA and CDR2 is YSYEKL. This CDR3 is built from 15 residues. As DNA, the CDR3 is TGCGCCAGCAGCCAAGGGAGAGGAGATAATTCACCCCTCCACTTT. Amino acid sequence: CASSQGRGDNSPLHF.